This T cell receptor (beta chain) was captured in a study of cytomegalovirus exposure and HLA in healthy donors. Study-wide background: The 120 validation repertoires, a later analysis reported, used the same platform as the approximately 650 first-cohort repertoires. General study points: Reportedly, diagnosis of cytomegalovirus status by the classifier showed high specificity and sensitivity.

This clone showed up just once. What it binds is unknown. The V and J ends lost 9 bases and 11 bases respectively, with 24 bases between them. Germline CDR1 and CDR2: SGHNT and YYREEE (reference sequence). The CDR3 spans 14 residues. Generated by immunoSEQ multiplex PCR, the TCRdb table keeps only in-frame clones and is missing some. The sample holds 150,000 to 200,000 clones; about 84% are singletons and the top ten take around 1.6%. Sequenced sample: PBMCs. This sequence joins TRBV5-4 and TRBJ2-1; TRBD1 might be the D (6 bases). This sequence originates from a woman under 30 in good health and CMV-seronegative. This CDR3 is CATQSGWGTIQQFF. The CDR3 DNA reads TGTGCCACCCAGTCAGGGTGGGGGACAATCCAGCAGTTCTTC.